The clone carrying this TCR beta chain showed up just once. The data derive from a study of blood T cell repertoires in COVID-19. Study background: Samples representing acute and convalescent COVID-19 were sourced from the United States, Italy and Spain. Sources were T cells, B-cell-depleted T cells, or PBMCs; the material itself was cDNA or gDNA.

Source study methods: The assay estimated nucleated cells by amplifying reference gene primers. Produced via immunoSEQ multiplex PCR; TCRdb's table is partial and in-frame only. V and J calls plus clone size are reproduced from that table; the DNA served to infer D and trimming. Among some 120,000 clones listed, about 80% were seen once. Germline values: CDR1 KGHDR, CDR2 SFDVKD. This CDR3 contains 17 residues. Trimming shortened V by 0 bases and J by 2 bases, and 16 bases separated the two germline ends. The origin of this receptor is a woman aged 45-65 years with acute or convalescent COVID-19. This chain joins TRBV24-1 and TRBJ2-7; TRBD1 is a possible D gene (6 bases). Material: peripheral blood. CDR3 nucleotide sequence: TGTGCCACCAGTGATTTGCAAGTGTATGGACAGCCCTACGAGCAGTACTTC. Translated: CATSDLQVYGQPYEQYF.